Presented here are 11 T cell receptor beta chains from one specimen sequenced in a study of T cells in Graves' hyperthyroidism and ophthalmopathy. What was amplified from RNA transcripts were TCR beta CDR3 regions. TCR CDR3 regions were first amplified by RT-PCR with HTBI primers. MiXCR, run by TCRdb on the multiplex PCR reads, gives a single entry per CDR3 protein. Found here are some 300,000 distinct CDR3 sequences, roughly 17% of them singletons; the top ten hold approximately 31%. The sequenced sample consisted of blood. The receptors were gathered from a man between 25 and 39 years old with Graves' hyperthyroidism.

This clonotype was counted many times. The rearrangement joins TRBV5-4 to TRBJ2-5; TRBD2 aligns across 8 bases. The CDR3 has 15 residues. V shed 4 bases, J shed 4 bases, and the junction held 9 bases outside the gene matches. Germline V gives CDR1 SGHNT, CDR2 YYREEE (reference sequence). Written as DNA, the CDR3 is TGTGCCAGCAGCCCGCAGGGACTAGTGGGAGAGACCCAGTACTTC. The encoded protein is CASSPQGLVGETQYF.

This clonotype was seen repeatedly, ten times or more. V usage is TRBV7-8 and J usage is TRBJ2-7; D is ambiguous. CDR1 and CDR2 from the germline V gene are SGHVS and FQNEAQ. This CDR3 is built from 15 residues. Trimming took 0 bases from V and 5 from J, leaving 14 bases between them. The CDR3 DNA reads TGTGCCAGCAGCTTAGCAAGGTTTTCCGCCCACGAGCAGTACTTC. The encoded protein is CASSLARFSAHEQYF. Together with reference TRBV7-8 and TRBJ2-7, the CDR3 gives the full variable domain: GAGVSQSPRYKVAKRGQDVALRCDPISGHVSLFWYQQALGQGPEFLTYFQNEAQLDKSGLPSDRFFAERPEGSVSTLKIQRTQQEDSAVYLCASSLARFSAHEQYFGPGTRLTVT.

This clonotype showed up many times. The J gene is TRBJ2-7, the V gene TRBV29-1; the match to TRBD2 covers 12 bases. After removal of 7 bases from V and 6 bases from J, the junction contained 1 base not matched to a gene. CDR1 and CDR2 from the germline V gene are SQVTM and ANQGSEA. CDR3 length: 11 residues. The CDR3 DNA follows: TGCAGCGGGACTAGCGGGATCGAGCAGTACTTC. This translates into CSGTSGIEQYF.

The chain has TRBV5-1 and TRBJ1-2; 8 nucleotides line up with TRBD1. Germline values: CDR1 SGHRS, CDR2 YFSETQ. The CDR3 is made up of 15 amino acids. Unmatched junction bases numbered 7, after V lost 4 bases and J lost 2 bases. The CDR3 DNA is TGCGCCAGCAGCATGACAGGGGACCAAAACTATGGCTACACCTTC. Amino acids: CASSMTGDQNYGYTF.

The V and J genes are TRBV6-5 and TRBJ2-7; D tentatively reads TRBD1 or TRBD2 (5 bases each). Per the germline V gene, CDR1 is MNHEY and CDR2 is SVGAGI. Trimming pared 2 bases from V and 2 bases from J, leaving 10 bases between. The CDR3 has 14 residues. CDR3 in amino acids: CASSYRQGPYEQYF. The CDR3 nucleotides are TGTGCCAGCAGTTACCGGCAGGGACCCTACGAGCAGTACTTC.

The chain recombines TRBV19 with TRBJ2-3; D gene unclear. The CDR3 contains 12 residues. V was pared by 4 bases and J by 2 bases, with 4 bases between. The germline V gene encodes CDR1 LNHDA and CDR2 SQIVND (reference sequence). The CDR3 here is CASSTDTDTQYF. CDR3 in DNA: TGTGCCAGTAGTACTGACACAGATACGCAGTATTTT.

The chain joins TRBV7-8 to TRBJ2-1, with TRBD2 as a possible D gene (6 bases). Trimming took off 4 bases at V and 8 bases at J, with 18 bases between the two ends. CDR1 is SGHVS, CDR2 FQNEAQ, per germline. This CDR3 contains 15 residues. CDR3 nucleotides: TGTGCCAGCAGCTGGCCCCAGGGAGGCGGGGATGAGCAGTTCTTC. Its translation is CASSWPQGGGDEQFF. Full variable domain (remainder filled in from reference TRBV7-8 and TRBJ2-1): GAGVSQSPRYKVAKRGQDVALRCDPISGHVSLFWYQQALGQGPEFLTYFQNEAQLDKSGLPSDRFFAERPEGSVSTLKIQRTQQEDSAVYLCASSWPQGGGDEQFFGPGTRLTVL.

The CDR3 region is CASRKTGTSTDTQYF. The CDR3 DNA reads TGCGCCAGCCGGAAGACAGGGACTAGCACAGATACGCAGTATTTT. V gene TRBV5-1 combines with J gene TRBJ2-3; a weak D match, TRBD1 (7 bases). The CDR3 extends over 15 amino acids. CDR1 and CDR2 from the germline V gene are SGHRS and YFSETQ. The V end was cut by 7 bases, the J end by 0 bases, with 15 bases between.

This clonotype appeared many times. The chain has TRBV28 and TRBJ1-5; D uncertain. The germline V gene has CDR1 MDHEN and CDR2 SYDVKM. This CDR3 is built from 14 residues. The ends were cut back, 3 bases at V and 4 bases at J, with 10 bases in the middle. CDR3 loop: CASSFLGRNQPQHF. The CDR3 DNA follows: TGTGCCAGCAGTTTTTTGGGCCGGAATCAGCCCCAGCATTTT. The full variable domain, completed using reference TRBV28 and TRBJ1-5, is DVKVTQSSRYLVKRTGEKVFLECVQDMDHENMFWYRQDPGLGLRLIYFSYDVKMKEKGDIPEGYSVSREKKERFSLILESASTNQTSMYLCASSFLGRNQPQHFGDGTRLSIL.

In its sample, this clonotype was seen many times. V usage is TRBV28 and J usage is TRBJ2-3; D unclear. CDR1 is MDHEN, CDR2 SYDVKM, per germline. V shed 1 base and J shed 10 bases, with 9 bases lying between them. This CDR3 contains 12 residues. The CDR3 spells CASSLSSSAQYF. CDR3 bases: TGTGCCAGCAGTTTATCCTCATCTGCGCAGTATTTT.

The gene calls are TRBV6-1 and TRBJ2-5; 14 bases align to TRBD2. The CDR3 consists of 15 residues. Per the germline V gene, CDR1 is MNHNS and CDR2 is SASEGT. The ends lost 6 bases at V and 5 bases at J; junction bases unmatched: 5. The CDR3 region is CASRETSGGGETQYF. In nucleotides, the CDR3 is TGTGCCAGCAGGGAGACTAGCGGGGGGGGGGAGACCCAGTACTTC.